These 27 T cell receptor beta chains share one sample of origin, sequenced in a study of blood T cell repertoires in COVID-19. Only in-frame clones appear in the TCRdb table, and some are missing; sequencing was by immunoSEQ multiplex PCR. The table has 170,000 or so clones, approximately 87% seen once. Input material: PBMCs or T cells enriched from blood (not recorded which). The receptors shown here come from a woman between 50 and 59 years old who had recovered from COVID-19.

This clone was seen once. The chain recombines TRBV29-1 with TRBJ2-1, with no clear D. Looked up from germline, CDR1 is SQVTM and CDR2 is ANQGSEA. V lost 6 bases to trimming and J lost 3 bases, with 6 bases between them. CDR3 length: 11 amino acids. Written as DNA, the CDR3 is TGCAGCGTCAGGAACTACAATGAGCAGTTCTTC. Translation gives CSVRNYNEQFF.

The chain joins TRBV24-1 to TRBJ1-1; TRBD1 is a possible D gene (5 bases). Per germline, CDR1 KGHDR and CDR2 SFDVKD. V was pared by 3 bases and J by 9 bases, with 10 bases between. The CDR3 consists of 12 residues. For the CDR3, the DNA is TGTGCCACCAGTGATATGACAGAGAAAGCTTTCTTT. Translating gives CATSDMTEKAFF.

This clone was seen a few times. The rearrangement links TRBV27 to TRBJ1-2, with a tentative D call TRBD1 (5 bases). This CDR3 has 16 amino acids. CDR1 is MNHEY and CDR2 is SMNVEV in the germline V gene (reference sequence). V was pared by 6 bases and J by 2 bases, with 19 bases between. The CDR3 coding sequence is TGTGCCAGCAGAAACCTAAATCAGGGAAACAACTATGGCTACACCTTC. It encodes CASRNLNQGNNYGYTF.

The gene calls are TRBV27 and TRBJ1-2; 10 nucleotides match TRBD1. The CDR3 runs 16 residues. The germline V gene has CDR1 MNHEY and CDR2 SMNVEV (reference sequence). V lost 6 bases and J lost 8; bases outside the gene matches: 15. The DNA for the CDR3 is TGTGCCAGCAGCACCCTTTCCGGGACAGGGGTAGCGGGCTACACCTTC. It specifies CASSTLSGTGVAGYTF.

The chain employs TRBV6-5 and TRBJ2-3, with 9 bases that match TRBD2. CDR1 is MNHEY and CDR2 is SVGAGI in the germline V gene. The CDR3 runs to 15 residues. J gave up 6 bases and V 2 bases, and 6 bases lay outside the gene matches. The CDR3 DNA reads as TGTGCCAGCAGTTACGGGCGGGGGGGCCGTGATACGCAGTATTTT. Protein product: CASSYGRGGRDTQYF.

This rearrangement joins TRBV19 to TRBJ1-5, with 12 bases that match TRBD1. Germline CDR1 and CDR2: LNHDA and SQIVND (reference sequence). The CDR3 covers 17 residues. Losses at the gene ends were 2 bases for V and 2 bases for J; bases not matched to a gene: 4. The CDR3 DNA sequence: TGTGCCAGTAGTATATTTGGGACAGGGGGCGGCAATCAGCCCCAGCATTTT. It specifies CASSIFGTGGGNQPQHF.

J is TRBJ2-2 and V is TRBV11-3; weak D call: TRBD2 (5 bases). Trimming took off 0 bases at V and 2 bases at J, with 22 bases between the two ends. Germline values: CDR1 SGHNT, CDR2 YENEEA. The CDR3 spans 20 residues. The CDR3, as DNA: TGTGCCAGCAGCTTAGAATCCCCCCGGGAATCCCGCCTCAACACCGGGGAGCTGTTTTTT. Translation: CASSLESPRESRLNTGELFF. Full variable domain (outside the CDR3, taken from reference TRBV11-3 and TRBJ2-2): EAGVVQSPRYKIIEKKQPVAFWCNPISGHNTLYWYLQNLGQGPELLIRYENEEAVDDSQLPKDRFSAERLKGVDSTLKIQPAELGDSAVYLCASSLESPRESRLNTGELFFGEGSRLTVL.

This chain connects TRBV7-2 to TRBJ2-3; D is possibly TRBD2 (7 bases). The CDR3 covers 17 residues. V was clipped by 0 bases and J by 2 bases, with 15 bases between them. CDR1 is SGHTA and CDR2 is FQGNSA in the germline V gene. CDR3 nucleotides: TGTGCCAGCAGCTTAGCAGGTGGCGGGGGCTTCACAGATACGCAGTATTTT. This sequence encodes CASSLAGGGGFTDTQYF.

The chain employs TRBV2 and TRBJ1-6; a weak D match, TRBD1 (6 bases). In germline, CDR1 is SNHLY, CDR2 FYNNEI. V was pared by 7 bases and J by 8 bases, with 21 bases between. This CDR3 is 16 amino acids long. The CDR3 loop reads CASILGGGEEYSPLHF. In nucleotides, the CDR3 is TGTGCCAGCATCCTAGGAGGGGGGGAGGAGTATTCACCCCTCCACTTT. Looking up the rest from reference TRBV2 and TRBJ1-6 gives the full variable domain: EPEVTQTPSHQVTQMGQEVILRCVPISNHLYFYWYRQILGQKVEFLVSFYNNEISEKSEIFDDQFSVERPDGSNFTLKIRSTKLEDSAMYFCASILGGGEEYSPLHFGNGTRLTVT.

The CDR3 sequence: CASSERGHRPYYGYTF. CDR3 DNA sequence: TGTGCCAGCAGTGAAAGGGGGCACAGACCCTACTATGGCTACACCTTC. The V call is TRBV6-1, the J call TRBJ1-2; the match to TRBD1 covers 7 bases. J gave up 3 bases and V 2 bases, and 9 bases lay outside the gene matches. The length of the CDR3 is 16 residues. Germline V CDR1 and CDR2: MNHNS, SASEGT.

The V call is TRBV12-3 or TRBV12-4, the J call TRBJ2-5; a possible D gene is TRBD1 (7 bases). The V and J ends lost 6 bases and 5 bases respectively, with 13 bases between them. The CDR3 totals 13 residues. As DNA, the CDR3 is TGTGCCAGCAGACCGCGGGGACAGGAGACCCAGTACTTC. Translation gives CASRPRGQETQYF.

This chain links TRBV7-9 with TRBJ2-7, with 9 bases lining up with TRBD2. Germline CDR1 SEHNR, CDR2 FQNEAQ (reference sequence). The CDR3 is 17 amino acids. The J segment lost 6 bases and the V segment lost 0 bases, leaving 12 bases of the junction unmatched. Here the CDR3 reads CASSLAGSGGLVREQYF. The CDR3 DNA is TGTGCCAGCAGCTTAGCGGGTAGCGGGGGTCTAGTGCGCGAGCAGTACTTC. The full variable domain, in which reference TRBV7-9 and TRBJ2-7 provide the parts outside the CDR3, is DTGVSQNPRHKITKRGQNVTFRCDPISEHNRLYWYRQTLGQGPEFLTYFQNEAQLEKSRLLSDRFSAERPKGSFSTLEIQRTEQGDSAMYLCASSLAGSGGLVREQYFGPGTRLTVT.

This chain joins TRBV24-1 and TRBJ1-2; D perhaps matches TRBD1 (6 bases). In germline, CDR1 is KGHDR, CDR2 SFDVKD. The CDR3 sequence is 20 residues long. V dropped 0 bases and J dropped 5 bases, with 27 bases sitting between them. CDR3 DNA sequence: TGTGCCACCAGTGATTTGAAGAGGTGGACAGTTGCAGGGTGGCCTTATGGCTACACCTTC. This sequence encodes CATSDLKRWTVAGWPYGYTF.

The V call is TRBV18, the J call TRBJ1-5; D is uncertain. Deletions cut 6 bases from V and 5 bases from J, with 23 bases between. Looked up from germline, CDR1 is KGHSH and CDR2 is LQKENI. The CDR3 consists of 17 residues. The CDR3 is CASSLKSGSAADQPQHF. The CDR3 region has the DNA TGTGCCAGCTCGCTCAAATCCGGGAGCGCCGCAGATCAGCCCCAGCATTTT.

The chain is built from TRBV6-5 and TRBJ1-2; 7 bases fit TRBD1. Germline trimming cut 3 bases from V and 8 bases from J; bases unmatched to any gene: 6. Germline values: CDR1 MNHEY, CDR2 SVGAGI. The CDR3 length is 13 residues. CDR3 in amino acids: CASSYSIQGGYTF. Here the CDR3 DNA reads TGTGCCAGCAGTTATAGCATACAGGGGGGCTACACCTTC.

The chain recombines TRBV7-9 with TRBJ2-3; no clear D. This CDR3 is built from 16 residues. V lost 4 bases, J lost 1 base, and 15 bases lay in between. CDR1 and CDR2 (germline): SEHNR, FQNEAQ (reference sequence). This chain's CDR3 is CASSSPLPEGTDTQYF. The CDR3 DNA reads TGTGCCAGCAGCTCCCCGTTACCCGAGGGCACAGATACGCAGTATTTT.

The rearrangement uses TRBV11-3 and TRBJ2-1; D is possibly TRBD1 (5 bases). Trimming shortened V by 1 base and J by 5 bases, and 12 bases separated the two germline ends. Germline CDR1 reads SGHNT; CDR2 reads YENEEA. The length of the CDR3 is 15 residues. Here the CDR3 DNA reads TGTGCCAGCAGCTTAGGTCAGGGCCTTAACAATGAGCAGTTCTTC. This encodes CASSLGQGLNNEQFF.

This chain connects TRBV5-1 to TRBJ2-3, with 7 bases identical to TRBD1. The CDR3 sequence is 14 residues long. The ends lost 6 bases at V and 3 bases at J; junction bases unmatched: 7. The germline gives CDR1 SGHRS, CDR2 YFSETQ. The CDR3 DNA reads as TGCGCCAGCAAGGTGAGACAGGGTACAGATACGCAGTATTTT. Its translation: CASKVRQGTDTQYF.

This chain uses TRBV4-3 with TRBJ2-2; perhaps TRBD2 as D (6 bases). Trimming cost V 1 base and J 6 bases, with 12 bases left between them. The CDR3 contains 15 residues. Germline assignment: CDR1 LGHNA and CDR2 YSLEER. The CDR3 reads CASSQGGWGAGELFF. In DNA form, the CDR3 reads TGCGCCAGCAGCCAAGGAGGATGGGGGGCCGGGGAGCTGTTTTTT.

The chain combines TRBV9 with TRBJ2-1, with D perhaps matching TRBD2 (5 bases). V dropped 0 bases and J dropped 5 bases, with 15 bases sitting between them. CDR3 size: 16 residues. Germline CDR1 reads SGDLS; CDR2 reads YYNGEE. The CDR3 DNA reads as TGTGCCAGCAGCGTAGCGGTCTCGGACGGGGACAATGAGCAGTTCTTC. It codes for CASSVAVSDGDNEQFF.

The chain carries TRBV19 and TRBJ1-5; 8 bases map to TRBD1. Germline V gene lookup returns CDR1 LNHDA and CDR2 SQIVND (reference sequence). Losses at the gene ends were 6 bases for V and 2 bases for J; bases not matched to a gene: 12. The CDR3 is 17 amino acids. CDR3 nucleotides: TGTGCCAGTAGATCGGACAGGGAAGGTGGGCGCAATCAGCCCCAGCATTTT. This translates into CASRSDREGGRNQPQHF.

The rearrangement links TRBV6-5 to TRBJ2-7; no firm D call. The CDR3 loop spans 15 amino acids. Trimming cost V 6 bases and J 1 base, with 16 bases left between them. Germline V gene lookup returns CDR1 MNHEY and CDR2 SVGAGI. CDR3 in amino acids: CASSSPVRGSYEQYF. The CDR3 coding sequence is TGTGCCAGCAGCTCCCCCGTGAGAGGATCCTACGAGCAGTACTTC.

The rearrangement uses TRBV11-2 and TRBJ1-2, with a tentative D call TRBD1 (6 bases). V gave up 7 bases and J gave up 1 base, with 16 bases separating them. The CDR3 consists of 15 residues. Germline loops: CDR1 SGHAT, CDR2 FQNNGV. The CDR3 sequence is CASTRQVGSNYGYTF. Here the CDR3 DNA reads TGTGCCAGCACTAGACAGGTGGGGAGTAACTATGGCTACACCTTC.

This clone has just a few counts. V is TRBV5-5 and J is TRBJ1-1; a possible D gene is TRBD1 (6 bases). This CDR3 has 14 amino acids. Trimming removed 3 bases from V and 1 base from J, with 10 bases in between. Germline V gene sequence: CDR1 SGHKS, CDR2 YYEKEE (reference sequence). The CDR3 loop is CASSWGQPNTEAFF. CDR3 bases: TGTGCCAGCAGCTGGGGACAACCGAACACTGAAGCTTTCTTT.

This clone occurred a few times. V is TRBV9 and J is TRBJ2-7; D call uncertain. This CDR3 spans 14 amino acids. Trimming took off 4 bases at V and 3 bases at J, with 14 bases between the two ends. Germline V gives CDR1 SGDLS, CDR2 YYNGEE. CDR3 region: CASSPNLVSYEQYF. DNA of the CDR3: TGTGCCAGCAGCCCGAATTTAGTAAGCTACGAGCAGTACTTC.

The chain combines TRBV11-3 with TRBJ2-3; tentatively, D is TRBD1 (6 bases). The CDR3 consists of 12 residues. V gave up 6 bases and J gave up 6 bases, with 10 bases separating them. The germline CDR1 and CDR2 sequences are SGHNT and YENEEA. The CDR3 DNA follows: TGTGCCAGCAGTTCTAGGGGGGATACGCAGTATTTT. Translating gives CASSSRGDTQYF.

V is TRBV2 and J is TRBJ2-2; D is uncertain. The CDR3 runs 12 residues. Looked up from germline, CDR1 is SNHLY and CDR2 is FYNNEI. V was trimmed by 9 bases and J by 1 base, leaving 6 bases between them. Written as DNA, the CDR3 is TGTGCCAGTCTAAGGAACACCGGGGAGCTGTTTTTT. Its protein is CASLRNTGELFF.